The clone carrying this TCR beta chain has ten or more counts. As yet, its antigen is unknown. The source of the sample is a study of regulatory T cells in long-lasting Graves disease. Broader study findings: Peripheral blood, not thyroid tissue, was the sole material studied.

Time point: persistent/refractory GD, antithyroid drugs over 5 years with positive TRAb. Scientists built the TCR library using RNA that was extracted from PBMCs. According to the study, TCR beta libraries were built with iRepertoire HTBI primers and CDR3-region Arm-PCR. Using its own MiXCR run on the multiplex PCR reads, TCRdb lists one record per CDR3 protein. Of 400,000 or so distinct CDR3 sequences listed, about a fifth are singletons. The receptor's source is a female donor with Graves disease. The sample in question was peripheral blood mononuclear cells (PBMCs), obtained when the disease was refractory, from a patient treated with antithyroid drugs.

CDR3 residues: CASRPDRGTEAFF. In DNA form, the CDR3 reads TGTGCCAGCAGACCCGACAGGGGTACTGAAGCTTTCTTT. The chain is built from TRBV12-3 or TRBV12-4 and TRBJ1-1, with 8 bases fitting TRBD1. The CDR3 consists of 13 residues. V gave up 6 bases and J gave up 5 bases; unmatched junction bases: 5.